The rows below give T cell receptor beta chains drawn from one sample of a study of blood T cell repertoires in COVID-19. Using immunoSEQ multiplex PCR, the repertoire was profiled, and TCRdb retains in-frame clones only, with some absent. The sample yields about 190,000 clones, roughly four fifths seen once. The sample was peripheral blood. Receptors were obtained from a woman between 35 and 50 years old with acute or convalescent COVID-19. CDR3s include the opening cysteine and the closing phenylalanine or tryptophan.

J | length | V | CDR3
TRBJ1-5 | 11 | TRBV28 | CASLGYGTQHF
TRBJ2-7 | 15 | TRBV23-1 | CASSHKGGASYEQYF
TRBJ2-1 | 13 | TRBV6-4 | CASSVQGTSWQFF
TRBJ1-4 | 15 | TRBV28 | CASSLLGAANEKLFF
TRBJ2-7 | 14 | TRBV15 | CATSRLQGGYEQYF
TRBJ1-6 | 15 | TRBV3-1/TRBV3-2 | CASSQEGSYNSPLHF
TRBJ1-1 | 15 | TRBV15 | CATSRGGTGDTEAFF
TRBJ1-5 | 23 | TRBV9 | CASSDRQARSSLRNLYSNQPQHF
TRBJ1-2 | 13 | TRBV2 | CASSIRTGHGYTF
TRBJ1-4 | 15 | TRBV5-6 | CASSSLTGISEKLFF
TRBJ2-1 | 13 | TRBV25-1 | CASSDAGYNEQFF
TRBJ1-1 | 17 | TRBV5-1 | CASSLGHPQVFNTEAFF
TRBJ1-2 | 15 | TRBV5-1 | CASSYSPTANYGYTF
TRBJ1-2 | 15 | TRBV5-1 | CASSFGLTANYGYTF
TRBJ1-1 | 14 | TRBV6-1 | CASSEARGTTEAFF
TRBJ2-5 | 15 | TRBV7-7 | CASSPAPLAGETQYF
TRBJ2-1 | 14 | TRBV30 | CAWSPGLTNNEQFF
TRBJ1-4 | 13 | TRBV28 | CASSRDSDEKLFF
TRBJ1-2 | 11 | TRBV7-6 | CASSSTGEYTF
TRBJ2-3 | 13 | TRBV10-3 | CAIRPPDTDTQYF
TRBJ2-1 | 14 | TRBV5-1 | CASSLLAGTGEQFF
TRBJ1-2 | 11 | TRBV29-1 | CSVGRDYGYTF
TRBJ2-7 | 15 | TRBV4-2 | CASSQAREGSYEQYF
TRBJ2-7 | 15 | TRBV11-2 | CASSPMLGTDYEQYF
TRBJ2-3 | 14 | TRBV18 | CASSPLQTGDTQYF
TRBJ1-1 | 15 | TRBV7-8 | CASSERTGWATEAFF
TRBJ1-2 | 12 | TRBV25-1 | CVDRIGFYGYTF
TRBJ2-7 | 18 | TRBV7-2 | CASSPLRLAGPSPHEQYF
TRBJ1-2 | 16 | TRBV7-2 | CASSLAAGQGDYGYTF
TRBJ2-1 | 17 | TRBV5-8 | CASTLILTVQTYNEQFF
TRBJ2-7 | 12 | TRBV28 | CASSLPKGTPQF
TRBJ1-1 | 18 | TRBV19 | CATSSGTFFKGGNTEAFF
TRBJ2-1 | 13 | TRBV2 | CASTKEQGAEEFF
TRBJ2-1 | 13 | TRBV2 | CASGQGAYNEQFF
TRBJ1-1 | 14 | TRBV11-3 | CASSLGQNSPEAFF
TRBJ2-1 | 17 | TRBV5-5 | CASSFRIIQADYNEQFF
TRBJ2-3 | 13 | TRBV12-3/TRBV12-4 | CASSTGGRDTQYF
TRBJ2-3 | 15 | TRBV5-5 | CASSINTGVTDTQYF
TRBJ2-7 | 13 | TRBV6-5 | CASSYLLASEQYF
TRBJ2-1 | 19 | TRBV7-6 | CASSLAGTTFSGRFNEQFF
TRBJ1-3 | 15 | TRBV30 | CAWAQGVSSGNTIYF
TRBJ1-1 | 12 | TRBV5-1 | CASSFMGAGAFF
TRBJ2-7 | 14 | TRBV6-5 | CASSKQTGPYEQYF
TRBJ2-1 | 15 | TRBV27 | CATGEILSSYNEQFF
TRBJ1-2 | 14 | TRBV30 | CAWILKQGLGGYTF
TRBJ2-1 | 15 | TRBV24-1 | CATSDTSRRYNEQFF
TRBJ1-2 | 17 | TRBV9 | CASSARGTGTTNYGYTF
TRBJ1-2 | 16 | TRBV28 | CATFTRTGVVWYGYTF
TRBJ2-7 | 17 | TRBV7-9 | CASSTGTGGNLIYEQYF
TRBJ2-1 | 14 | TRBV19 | CASPWTRARNEQFF
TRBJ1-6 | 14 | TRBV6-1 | CASSEQGALSPLHF
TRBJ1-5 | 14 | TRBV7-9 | CASSLTGAHQPQHF
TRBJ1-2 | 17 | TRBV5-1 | CASSPSEGEWANYGYTF